One and the same sample provided the 28 T cell receptor beta chains below, sequenced in a study of Tregs in tolerant kidney transplant recipients. The nonmyeloablative bone marrow transplants came from related graft donors, with transient mixed chimerism. Sequenced by immunoSEQ multiplex PCR; TCRdb stores in-frame clones only, minus some. The sample contains about 64,000 clones, roughly 86% of which appear only once. The specimen was CD4+ T cells from blood (PBMCs), collected 6 months after the transplant. Every receptor here comes from a human patient who received a combined kidney and bone marrow transplant. Among the T cells, some may be from the graft donor.

About this clone itself: The junction departs from germline at one end; a sequencing error may be responsible. Additional DNA sequences in this sample encode the identical CDR3. The J gene is TRBJ1-6, the V gene TRBV4-1; 8 bases map to TRBD1. This CDR3 region has 17 residues. Germline CDR1 is MGHRA and CDR2 is YSYEKL. Here the CDR3 reads CASSRQMTGEYNSPLHF. The CDR3, as DNA: TGCGCCAGCAGCCGACAAATGACAGGGGAGTATAATTCCCCCCTCCACTTT.

This chain uses TRBV2 with TRBJ2-7; 8 positions agree with TRBD2. The CDR3 totals 14 residues. Trimming at V came to 6 bases and at J to 4 bases, leaving 8 bases not matched to a gene. Germline V gives CDR1 SNHLY, CDR2 FYNNEI. The CDR3 protein is CASSPGLVPYEQYF. In DNA, the CDR3 is TGTGCCAGCAGCCCGGGACTAGTGCCGTACGAGCAGTACTTC. The variable domain in full, completed from reference TRBV2 and TRBJ2-7, reads EPEVTQTPSHQVTQMGQEVILRCVPISNHLYFYWYRQILGQKVEFLVSFYNNEISEKSEIFDDQFSVERPDGSNFTLKIRSTKLEDSAMYFCASSPGLVPYEQYFGPGTRLTVT.

V usage is TRBV9 and J usage is TRBJ2-1; 12 nucleotides line up with TRBD2. This CDR3 spans 17 amino acids. Germline V CDR1 and CDR2: SGDLS, YYNGEE. The J segment lost 10 bases and the V segment lost 1 base, leaving 12 bases of the junction unmatched. The CDR3 here is CASSVTPASGGAGEQFF. The CDR3 nucleotides are TGTGCCAGCAGCGTAACACCCGCTAGCGGGGGGGCCGGGGAGCAGTTCTTC. Complete variable domain (other parts from reference TRBV9 and TRBJ2-1): DSGVTQTPKHLITATGQRVTLRCSPRSGDLSVYWYQQSLDQGLQFLIQYYNGEERAKGNILERFSAQQFPDLHSELNLSSLELGDSALYFCASSVTPASGGAGEQFFGPGTRLTVL.

V and J are TRBV7-2 and TRBJ2-1; weak D call: TRBD1 (6 bases). From germline, CDR1 is SGHTA and CDR2 FQGNSA. The CDR3 spans 14 residues. The V and J ends lost 5 bases and 7 bases respectively, with 15 bases between them. As DNA, the CDR3 is TGTGCCAGCAGCCCCCACAGGGTCGCAAATGAGCAGTTCTTC. It specifies CASSPHRVANEQFF.

This chain joins TRBV27 and TRBJ1-1; a weak D match, TRBD1 (5 bases). The CDR3 is 13 residues long. Trimming shortened V by 4 bases and J by 5 bases, and 11 bases separated the two germline ends. Germline CDR1 is MNHEY and CDR2 is SMNVEV (reference sequence). CDR3: CASSSSRGTEAFF. The CDR3 DNA sequence: TGTGCCAGCAGTTCCTCAAGGGGAACTGAAGCTTTCTTT.

This chain uses TRBV5-6 with TRBJ2-1, with D possibly being TRBD1 (5 bases). The length of the CDR3 is 16 residues. The V and J ends lost 6 bases and 4 bases respectively, with 20 bases between them. The germline V gene encodes CDR1 SGHDT and CDR2 YYEEEE. CDR3 coding DNA: TGTGCCAGCATCGGTATGGAGACAGCAGGATACAATGAGCAGTTCTTC. The encoded protein is CASIGMETAGYNEQFF.

This clone turned up a few times. J is TRBJ1-5 and V is TRBV30; D remains unclear. The CDR3 is made up of 11 amino acids. The germline V gene encodes CDR1 GTSNPN and CDR2 SVGIG (reference sequence). Trimming took 4 bases from V and 3 from J, leaving 4 bases between them. The CDR3 DNA follows: TGTGCCTGGATGGCCAATCAGCCCCAGCATTTT. It codes for CAWMANQPQHF. Complete variable domain (other parts from reference TRBV30 and TRBJ1-5): SQTIHQWPATLVQPVGSPLSLECTVEGTSNPNLYWYRQAAGRGLQLLFYSVGIGQISSEVPQNLSASRPQDRQFILSSKKLLLSDSGFYLCAWMANQPQHFGDGTRLSIL.

This clone has a single count. The rearrangement links TRBV10-1 to TRBJ1-5, with D hard to call. The CDR3 loop spans 13 amino acids. The germline V gene encodes CDR1 WNHNN and CDR2 SYGVQD (reference sequence). V dropped 10 bases and J dropped 6 bases, with 16 bases sitting between them. CDR3: CATTLWAAQPQHF. In DNA form, the CDR3 reads TGCGCCACCACCCTTTGGGCAGCTCAGCCCCAGCATTTT.

The CDR3 loop is CASSPGTGEETQYF. CDR3 DNA: TGTGCCAGCTCACCCGGGACAGGAGAAGAGACCCAGTACTTC. The chain links TRBV18 to TRBJ2-5; TRBD1 matches 8 bases. This CDR3 is 14 amino acids long. Germline loops: CDR1 KGHSH, CDR2 LQKENI. V lost 3 bases, J lost 3 bases, and 3 bases stayed unmatched.

As DNA, the CDR3 is TGTGCCAGTAGCAGAACGACAGGGGAAGGCTACACCTTC. It encodes CASSRTTGEGYTF. V usage is TRBV19 and J usage is TRBJ1-2; 8 positions match TRBD1. Germline assignment: CDR1 LNHDA and CDR2 SQIVND (reference sequence). CDR3 length: 13 amino acids. Unmatched junction bases numbered 8, after V lost 6 bases and J lost 8 bases.

The V gene is TRBV30, the J gene TRBJ2-5; D is perhaps TRBD2 (6 bases). This CDR3 comprises 13 residues. Per the germline V gene, CDR1 is GTSNPN and CDR2 is SVGIG (reference sequence). V dropped 7 bases and J dropped 4 bases, with 16 bases sitting between them. CDR3 DNA: TGTGCCTCTGGGGGGTCGTTAGGAGAGACCCAGTACTTC. Protein sequence: CASGGSLGETQYF.

The genes are TRBV6-5 and TRBJ1-2, with a possible D match to TRBD1 (6 bases). From germline, CDR1 is MNHEY and CDR2 SVGAGI. This CDR3 has 15 amino acids. Deletions cut 10 bases from V and 4 bases from J, with 22 bases between. The CDR3 region is CATSLGTPASYGYTF. CDR3 in DNA: TGTGCCACCTCTCTGGGGACACCAGCCTCCTATGGCTACACCTTC.

V is TRBV28 and J is TRBJ1-3, with 8 bases that match TRBD1. The CDR3 covers 13 residues. V shed 4 bases, J shed 8 bases, and the junction held 4 bases outside the gene matches. CDR1 and CDR2 (germline): MDHEN, SYDVKM. The CDR3: CASSSGQGDTIYF. The CDR3 bases are TGTGCCAGCAGTTCCGGACAGGGAGACACCATATATTTT.

This sequence joins TRBV2 and TRBJ2-3; D unresolved. The CDR3 sequence is 14 residues long. The germline V gene encodes CDR1 SNHLY and CDR2 FYNNEI. V was pared by 7 bases and J by 2 bases, with 13 bases between. CDR3 loop: CASNGPLHTDTQYF. The CDR3 DNA follows: TGTGCCAGCAATGGCCCCTTACACACAGATACGCAGTATTTT.

The J gene is TRBJ2-4, the V gene TRBV4-1; 10 bases align to TRBD1. The CDR3 has 17 amino acids. V lost 4 bases to trimming and J lost 4 bases; unmatched junction nucleotides: 10. Per the germline V gene, CDR1 is MGHRA and CDR2 is YSYEKL. In DNA form, the CDR3 reads TGCGCCAGCAGCCGGCCCGACAGGGGGCGGGAAAAAAACATTCAGTACTTC. It encodes CASSRPDRGREKNIQYF.

This clone came up a few times. The rearrangement links TRBV19 to TRBJ1-3; D might be TRBD1 (5 bases). V dropped 10 bases and J dropped 3 bases, with 25 bases sitting between them. Germline CDR1 reads LNHDA; CDR2 reads SQIVND (reference sequence). This CDR3 is 17 amino acids long. CDR3 amino acids: CATQRQEGLLFGNTIYF. The CDR3 DNA reads as TGTGCCACCCAACGTCAGGAGGGACTTCTTTTTGGAAACACCATATATTTT.

The rearrangement uses TRBV6-5 and TRBJ1-2; possible D gene TRBD1, 5 bases. Per the germline V gene, CDR1 is MNHEY and CDR2 is SVGAGI. This CDR3 is built from 15 residues. The V and J ends lost 0 bases and 2 bases respectively, with 10 bases between them. The CDR3 coding sequence is TGTGCCAGCAGTTACTCGTCGTACAGGAACTATGGCTACACCTTC. It codes for CASSYSSYRNYGYTF.

This clone was recorded only once. This chain connects TRBV18 to TRBJ2-2, with 9 bases aligning to TRBD1. There are 15 residues in the CDR3. Germline V lookup: CDR1 KGHSH, CDR2 LQKENI. With V trimmed by 3 bases and J by 7 bases, 6 bases remained unmatched. The CDR3 here is CASSPMGQGVGELFF. CDR3 nucleotide sequence: TGTGCCAGCTCACCGATGGGACAGGGTGTCGGGGAGCTGTTTTTT.

J is TRBJ2-7 and V is TRBV5-5; tentatively, D is TRBD1 (6 bases). The CDR3 contains 13 residues. The germline V and J ends were trimmed by 0 bases and 6 bases, with 10 bases remaining between them. Germline V gene data show CDR1 as SGHKS and CDR2 as YYEKEE (reference sequence). The CDR3 bases are TGTGCCAGCAGCTTGGGGGCAGGGGTCGAGCAGTACTTC. This gives the protein CASSLGAGVEQYF.

The rearrangement joins TRBV11-3 to TRBJ2-1; 10 nucleotides match TRBD2. CDR1 and CDR2 (germline): SGHNT, YENEEA. The ends lost 3 bases at V and 2 bases at J; junction bases unmatched: 10. The CDR3 is made up of 18 amino acids. Here the CDR3 reads CASSFMLAGAPAYNEQFF. The CDR3 DNA follows: TGTGCCAGCAGCTTCATGCTAGCGGGAGCCCCCGCCTACAATGAGCAGTTCTTC.

The CDR3 spells CARRDRANTGELFF. The DNA for the CDR3 is TGTGCCAGGAGGGACAGGGCTAACACCGGGGAGCTGTTTTTT. The chain recombines TRBV19 with TRBJ2-2; the match to TRBD1 covers 9 bases. V shed 9 bases and J 2 bases; nucleotides not matched to a gene: 4. CDR1 and CDR2 from the germline V gene are LNHDA and SQIVND (reference sequence). The CDR3 totals 14 residues.

The rearrangement links TRBV30 to TRBJ1-3; 7 nucleotides agree with TRBD1. Germline CDR1 and CDR2: GTSNPN and SVGIG (reference sequence). This CDR3 comprises 19 residues. Unmatched junction bases numbered 15, after V lost 1 base and J lost 0 bases. The CDR3 sequence is CAWSATTSDRANSGNTIYF. CDR3 nucleotide sequence: TGTGCCTGGAGTGCTACTACATCCGACAGGGCCAACTCTGGAAACACCATATATTTT. The entire variable domain, with the rest obtained from reference TRBV30 and TRBJ1-3, is as follows: SQTIHQWPATLVQPVGSPLSLECTVEGTSNPNLYWYRQAAGRGLQLLFYSVGIGQISSEVPQNLSASRPQDRQFILSSKKLLLSDSGFYLCAWSATTSDRANSGNTIYFGEGSWLTVV.

With respect to this clone: The same CDR3 arises from other DNA sequences in this sample as well. This rearrangement joins TRBV7-2 to TRBJ1-6; possible D gene TRBD1, 6 bases. The CDR3 consists of 13 residues. Deletions cut 2 bases from V and 13 bases from J, with 12 bases between. Germline V lookup: CDR1 SGHTA, CDR2 FQGNSA. In DNA, the CDR3 is TGTGCCAGCAGCTTAACAGGGTCCTCCCCCCTCCACTTT. It yields the protein CASSLTGSSPLHF. The full variable domain, rest sourced from reference TRBV7-2 and TRBJ1-6, is GAGVSQSPSNKVTEKGKDVELRCDPISGHTALYWYRQSLGQGLEFLIYFQGNSAPDKSGLPSDRFSAERTGGSVSTLTIQRTQQEDSAVYLCASSLTGSSPLHFGNGTRLTVT.

The chain has TRBV19 and TRBJ2-1; TRBD2 aligns across 13 bases. Germline V gives CDR1 LNHDA, CDR2 SQIVND (reference sequence). The CDR3 extends over 17 amino acids. Germline trimming cut 0 bases from V and 7 bases from J; bases unmatched to any gene: 6. The CDR3 coding sequence is TGTGCCAGTAGTATAGATCAACTAGCGGGGGGGCGGAATGAGCAGTTCTTC. Its protein is CASSIDQLAGGRNEQFF.

The chain couples TRBV5-1 to TRBJ2-7; 8 positions match TRBD1. The CDR3 covers 17 residues. Germline V CDR1 and CDR2: SGHRS, YFSETQ. The V and J ends lost 0 bases and 5 bases, in that order; junction bases with no gene match: 13. This chain's CDR3 is CASSLVLGDRIRNEQYF. The CDR3 nucleotides read TGCGCCAGCAGCTTGGTCCTCGGGGACAGGATTAGGAACGAGCAGTACTTC.

The V call is TRBV9, the J call TRBJ2-2; weak D call: TRBD2 (5 bases). V lost 2 bases and J 6 bases, leaving 11 bases between the germline ends. CDR3 length: 14 amino acids. Germline V gives CDR1 SGDLS, CDR2 YYNGEE. This CDR3 reads CASSVLASAGELFF. As DNA, the CDR3 is TGTGCCAGCAGCGTCCTAGCTTCGGCCGGGGAGCTGTTTTTT.

The chain has TRBV10-2 and TRBJ2-6; 8 bases line up with TRBD1. Losses at the gene ends were 6 bases for V and 1 base for J; bases not matched to a gene: 11. Germline CDR1 and CDR2: WSHSY and SAAADI. This CDR3 contains 18 residues. In nucleotides, the CDR3 is TGCGCCAGCAGCAGAGGGCAGGGGGCTATGTCTGGGGCCAACGTCCTGACTTTC. This encodes CASSRGQGAMSGANVLTF.

The chain links TRBV6-5 to TRBJ2-2; no firm D call. V was clipped by 6 bases and J by 5 bases, with 7 bases between them. CDR1 is MNHEY, CDR2 SVGAGI, per germline. The CDR3 is made up of 12 amino acids. CDR3 protein: CASSPRTGELFF. The CDR3 nucleotides are TGTGCCAGCAGCCCTAGGACCGGGGAGCTGTTTTTT.